This TCR beta chain stems from a study of blood T cell repertoires in COVID-19. Original analysis: Reference gene primer amplification in the assay estimated nucleated cell counts. The data were produced by immunoSEQ multiplex PCR, yet TCRdb's version contains in-frame clones alone and is incomplete. Clone size and the V and J calls come from that table; the DNA yielded D and trimming. Here the sample spans 300,000 or so clones, approximately 89% being singletons. Everyone who took part was roughly 18 to 100 years old, and they came from 24 US areas. Which cohort a participant joined came from the clinical history participants gave. Within the 2 weeks before study entry, each person in the exposed group met a COVID-19 case. This CDR3 spans 14 amino acids. The V gene's germline CDR1 is SGHDN and CDR2 FVKESK. V was cut by 5 bases and J by 5 bases, with 12 bases left in between.

This chain connects TRBV14 to TRBJ2-2, with a tentative D call TRBD2 (5 bases). The TCR comes from a woman between 45 and 60 years old who had been exposed to COVID-19. The sequenced sample consisted of PBMCs or T cells enriched from blood (not recorded which). The CDR3 loop reads CASSSGGRTGELFF. The CDR3 nucleotides read TGTGCCAGCAGCTCAGGAGGCCGGACCGGGGAGCTGTTTTTT. Drawing the rest from reference TRBV14 and TRBJ2-2, the complete variable domain is EAGVTQFPSHSVIEKGQTVTLRCDPISGHDNLYWYRRVMGKEIKFLLHFVKESKQDESGMPNNRFLAERTGGTYSTLKVQPAELEDSGVYFCASSSGGRTGELFFGEGSRLTVL.